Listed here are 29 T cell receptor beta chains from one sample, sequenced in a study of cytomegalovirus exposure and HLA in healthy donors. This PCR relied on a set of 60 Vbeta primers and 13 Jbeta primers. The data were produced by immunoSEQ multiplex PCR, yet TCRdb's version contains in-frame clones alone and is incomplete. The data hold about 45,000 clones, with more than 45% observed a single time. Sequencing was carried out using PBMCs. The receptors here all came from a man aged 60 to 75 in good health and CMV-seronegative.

As DNA, the CDR3 is TGTGCCAGCAGTTTAGGCAGGGCCAGGGGGGATACGCAGTATTTT. Translated, it gives CASSLGRARGDTQYF. The J gene is TRBJ2-3, the V gene TRBV27; 7 positions agree with TRBD1. CDR1 and CDR2 from the germline V gene are MNHEY and SMNVEV (reference sequence). This CDR3 spans 15 amino acids. Germline trimming cut 2 bases from V and 6 bases from J; bases unmatched to any gene: 8.

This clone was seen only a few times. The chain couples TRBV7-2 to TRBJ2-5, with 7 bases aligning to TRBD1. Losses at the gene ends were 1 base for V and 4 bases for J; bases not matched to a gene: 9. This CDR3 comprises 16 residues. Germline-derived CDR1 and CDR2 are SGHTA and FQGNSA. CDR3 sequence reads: CASSLGDSSWGETQYF. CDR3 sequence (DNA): TGTGCCAGCAGCTTAGGGGACAGTTCGTGGGGAGAGACCCAGTACTTC.

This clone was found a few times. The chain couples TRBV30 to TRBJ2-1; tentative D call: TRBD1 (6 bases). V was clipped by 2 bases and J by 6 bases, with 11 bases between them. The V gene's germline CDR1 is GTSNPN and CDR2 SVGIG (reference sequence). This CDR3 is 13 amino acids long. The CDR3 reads CAWSFLDSNEQFF. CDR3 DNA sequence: TGTGCCTGGAGTTTCTTGGACAGCAATGAGCAGTTCTTC.

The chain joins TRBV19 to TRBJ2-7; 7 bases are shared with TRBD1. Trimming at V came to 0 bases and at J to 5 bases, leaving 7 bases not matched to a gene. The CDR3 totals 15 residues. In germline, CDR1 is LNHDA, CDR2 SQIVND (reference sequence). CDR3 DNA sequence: TGTGCCAGTAGTATAGACCGACAGGGCCTCCACGAGCAGTACTTC. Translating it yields CASSIDRQGLHEQYF.

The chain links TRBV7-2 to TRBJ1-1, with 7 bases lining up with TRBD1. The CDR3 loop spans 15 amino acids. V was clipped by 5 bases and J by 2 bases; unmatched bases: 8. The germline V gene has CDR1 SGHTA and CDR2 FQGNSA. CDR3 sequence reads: CASSPNGQANTEAFF. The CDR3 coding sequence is TGTGCCAGCAGCCCAAACGGACAGGCCAACACTGAAGCTTTCTTT. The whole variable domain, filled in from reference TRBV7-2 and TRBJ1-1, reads GAGVSQSPSNKVTEKGKDVELRCDPISGHTALYWYRQSLGQGLEFLIYFQGNSAPDKSGLPSDRFSAERTGGSVSTLTIQRTQQEDSAVYLCASSPNGQANTEAFFGQGTRLTVV.

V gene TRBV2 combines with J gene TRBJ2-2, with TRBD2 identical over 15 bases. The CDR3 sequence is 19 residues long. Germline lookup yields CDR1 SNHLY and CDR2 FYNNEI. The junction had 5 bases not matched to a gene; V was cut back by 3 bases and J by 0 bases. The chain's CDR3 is CASSDPGTSGRTNTGELFF. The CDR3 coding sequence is TGTGCCAGCAGTGACCCTGGGACTAGCGGGAGGACGAACACCGGGGAGCTGTTTTTT.

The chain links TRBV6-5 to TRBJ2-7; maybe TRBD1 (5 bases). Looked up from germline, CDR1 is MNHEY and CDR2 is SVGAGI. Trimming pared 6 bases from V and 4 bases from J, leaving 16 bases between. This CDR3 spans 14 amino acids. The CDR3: CASSPTKGVYEQYF. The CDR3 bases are TGTGCCAGCAGCCCTACGAAAGGGGTTTACGAGCAGTACTTC.

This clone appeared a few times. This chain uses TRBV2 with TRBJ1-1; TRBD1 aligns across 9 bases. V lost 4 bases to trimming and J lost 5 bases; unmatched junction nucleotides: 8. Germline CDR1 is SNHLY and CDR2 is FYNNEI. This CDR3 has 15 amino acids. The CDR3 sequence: CASSVSGQGMTEAFF. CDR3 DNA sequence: TGTGCCAGCAGTGTGTCGGGACAGGGTATGACTGAAGCTTTCTTT. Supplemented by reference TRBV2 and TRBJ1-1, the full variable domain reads EPEVTQTPSHQVTQMGQEVILRCVPISNHLYFYWYRQILGQKVEFLVSFYNNEISEKSEIFDDQFSVERPDGSNFTLKIRSTKLEDSAMYFCASSVSGQGMTEAFFGQGTRLTVV.

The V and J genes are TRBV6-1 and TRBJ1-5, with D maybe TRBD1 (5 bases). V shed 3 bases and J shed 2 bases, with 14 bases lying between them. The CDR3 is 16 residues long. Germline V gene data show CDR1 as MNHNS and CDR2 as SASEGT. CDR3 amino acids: CASSEVMGGGNQPQHF. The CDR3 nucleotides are TGTGCCAGCAGTGAGGTTATGGGGGGAGGCAATCAGCCCCAGCATTTT.

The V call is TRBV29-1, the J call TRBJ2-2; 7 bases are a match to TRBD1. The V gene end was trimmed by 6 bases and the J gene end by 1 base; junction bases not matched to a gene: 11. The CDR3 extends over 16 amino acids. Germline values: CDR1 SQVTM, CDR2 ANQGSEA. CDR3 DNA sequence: TGCAGCGTACGACAGGGATTTTCCTTGAACACCGGGGAGCTGTTTTTT. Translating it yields CSVRQGFSLNTGELFF.

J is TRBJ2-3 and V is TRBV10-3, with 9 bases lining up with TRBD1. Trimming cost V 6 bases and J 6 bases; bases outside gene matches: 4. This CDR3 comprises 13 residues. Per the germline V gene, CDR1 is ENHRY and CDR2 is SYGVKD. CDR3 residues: CAISGTGKDTQYF. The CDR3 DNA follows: TGTGCCATCAGCGGGACAGGGAAGGATACGCAGTATTTT.

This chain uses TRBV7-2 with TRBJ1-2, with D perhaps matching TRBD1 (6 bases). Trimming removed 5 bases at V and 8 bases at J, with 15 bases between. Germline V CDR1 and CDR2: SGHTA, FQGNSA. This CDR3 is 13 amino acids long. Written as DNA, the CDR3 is TGTGCCAGCAGCCCGCGGCTAGGGGGAGGCTACACCTTC. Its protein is CASSPRLGGGYTF.

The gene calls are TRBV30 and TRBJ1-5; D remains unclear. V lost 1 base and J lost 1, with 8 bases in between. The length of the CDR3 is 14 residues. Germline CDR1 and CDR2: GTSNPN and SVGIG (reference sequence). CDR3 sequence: CAWSGGGSNQPQHF. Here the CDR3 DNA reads TGTGCCTGGAGTGGGGGAGGGAGCAATCAGCCCCAGCATTTT.

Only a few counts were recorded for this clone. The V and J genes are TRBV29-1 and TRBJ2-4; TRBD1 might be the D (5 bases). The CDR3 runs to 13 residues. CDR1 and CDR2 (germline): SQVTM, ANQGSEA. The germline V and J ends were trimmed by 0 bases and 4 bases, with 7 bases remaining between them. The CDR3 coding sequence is TGCAGCGTTGAAGAGGCAGGGAAAAACATTCAGTACTTC. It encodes CSVEEAGKNIQYF. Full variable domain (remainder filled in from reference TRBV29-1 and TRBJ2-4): SAVISQKPSRDICQRGTSLTIQCQVDSQVTMMFWYRQQPGQSLTLIATANQGSEATYESGFVIDKFPISRPNLTFSTLTVSNMSPEDSSIYLCSVEEAGKNIQYFGAGTRLSVL.

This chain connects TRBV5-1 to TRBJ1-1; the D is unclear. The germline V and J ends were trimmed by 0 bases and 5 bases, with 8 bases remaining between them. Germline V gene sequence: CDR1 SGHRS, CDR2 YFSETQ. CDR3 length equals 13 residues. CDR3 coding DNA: TGCGCCAGCAGCTTGGTTACGGGAACTGAAGCTTTCTTT. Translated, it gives CASSLVTGTEAFF.

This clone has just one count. The CDR3 sequence is CASSVWTGGGQPQHF. The CDR3 coding sequence is TGTGCCAGCAGCGTATGGACAGGGGGCGGTCAGCCCCAGCATTTT. The chain uses TRBV7-8 and TRBJ1-5; 11 nucleotides line up with TRBD1. Losses at the gene ends were 5 bases for V and 6 bases for J; bases not matched to a gene: 6. Germline CDR1 reads SGHVS; CDR2 reads FQNEAQ. The CDR3 loop spans 15 amino acids.

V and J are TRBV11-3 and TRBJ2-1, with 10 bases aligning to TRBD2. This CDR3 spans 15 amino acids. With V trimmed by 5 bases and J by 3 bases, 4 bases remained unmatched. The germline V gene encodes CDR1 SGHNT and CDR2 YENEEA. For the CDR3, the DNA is TGTGCCAGCAGCCTGAGCGGGAGGGGCTACAATGAGCAGTTCTTC. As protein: CASSLSGRGYNEQFF. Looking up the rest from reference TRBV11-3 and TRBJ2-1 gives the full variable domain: EAGVVQSPRYKIIEKKQPVAFWCNPISGHNTLYWYLQNLGQGPELLIRYENEEAVDDSQLPKDRFSAERLKGVDSTLKIQPAELGDSAVYLCASSLSGRGYNEQFFGPGTRLTVL.

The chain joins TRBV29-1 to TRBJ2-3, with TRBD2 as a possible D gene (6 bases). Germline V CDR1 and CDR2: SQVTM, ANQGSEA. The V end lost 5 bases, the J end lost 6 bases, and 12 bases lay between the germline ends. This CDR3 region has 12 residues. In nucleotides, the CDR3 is TGCAGCGTTACGGGCGGGGAGGATACGCAGTATTTT. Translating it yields CSVTGGEDTQYF.

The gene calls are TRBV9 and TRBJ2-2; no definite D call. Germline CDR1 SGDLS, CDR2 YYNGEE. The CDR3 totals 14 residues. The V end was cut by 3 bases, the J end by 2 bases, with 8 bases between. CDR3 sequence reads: CASSASTNTGELFF. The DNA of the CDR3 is TGTGCCAGCAGCGCCTCAACTAACACCGGGGAGCTGTTTTTT.

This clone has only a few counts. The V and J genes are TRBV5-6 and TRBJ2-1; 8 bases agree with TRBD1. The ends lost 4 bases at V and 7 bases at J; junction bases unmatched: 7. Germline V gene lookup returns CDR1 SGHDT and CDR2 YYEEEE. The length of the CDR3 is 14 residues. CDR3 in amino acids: CASSRDRIGNEQFF. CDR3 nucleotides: TGTGCCAGCAGCAGGGACAGGATCGGGAATGAGCAGTTCTTC.

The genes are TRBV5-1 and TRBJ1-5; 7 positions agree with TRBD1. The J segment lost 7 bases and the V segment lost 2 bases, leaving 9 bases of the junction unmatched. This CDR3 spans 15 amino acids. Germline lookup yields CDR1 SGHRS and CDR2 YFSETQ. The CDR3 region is CASSLGQGVGQPQHF. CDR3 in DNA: TGCGCCAGCAGCTTAGGTCAGGGGGTTGGCCAGCCCCAGCATTTT.

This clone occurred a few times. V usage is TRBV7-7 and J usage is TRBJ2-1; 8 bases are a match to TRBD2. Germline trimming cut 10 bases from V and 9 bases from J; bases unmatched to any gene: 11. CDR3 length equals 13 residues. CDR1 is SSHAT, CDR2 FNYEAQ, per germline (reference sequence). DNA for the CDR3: TGTGCCACGGCGGGCTCGGGAGGGGGTGAGCAGTTCTTC. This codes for CATAGSGGGEQFF.

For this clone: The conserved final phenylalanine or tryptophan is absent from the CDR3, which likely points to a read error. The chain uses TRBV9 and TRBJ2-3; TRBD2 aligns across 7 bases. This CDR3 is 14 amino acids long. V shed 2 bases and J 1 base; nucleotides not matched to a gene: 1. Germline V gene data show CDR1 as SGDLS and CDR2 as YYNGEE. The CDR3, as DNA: TGTGCCAGCAGCGTGAGCGGGGGCACAGATACGCAGTATGTT. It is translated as CASSVSGGTDTQYV.

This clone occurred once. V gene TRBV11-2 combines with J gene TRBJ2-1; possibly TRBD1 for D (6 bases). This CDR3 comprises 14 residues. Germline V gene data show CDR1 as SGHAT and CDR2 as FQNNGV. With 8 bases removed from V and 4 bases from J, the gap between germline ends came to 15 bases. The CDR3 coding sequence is TGTGCCAGCGGATTTCTAACAGGGTACAATGAGCAGTTCTTC. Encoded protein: CASGFLTGYNEQFF.

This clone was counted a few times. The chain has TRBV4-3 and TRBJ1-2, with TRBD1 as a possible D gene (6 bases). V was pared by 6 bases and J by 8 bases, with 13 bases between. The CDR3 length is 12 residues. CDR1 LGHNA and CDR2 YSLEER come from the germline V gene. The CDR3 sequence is CASSGGGRGYTF. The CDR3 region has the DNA TGCGCCAGCAGTGGGGGGGGCCGGGGCTACACCTTC.

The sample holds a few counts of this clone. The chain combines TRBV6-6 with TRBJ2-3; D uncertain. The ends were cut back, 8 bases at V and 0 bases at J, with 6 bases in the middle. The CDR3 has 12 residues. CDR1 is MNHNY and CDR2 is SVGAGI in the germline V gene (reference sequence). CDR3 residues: CASAKSTDTQYF. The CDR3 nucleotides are TGTGCCAGCGCTAAGAGCACAGATACGCAGTATTTT.

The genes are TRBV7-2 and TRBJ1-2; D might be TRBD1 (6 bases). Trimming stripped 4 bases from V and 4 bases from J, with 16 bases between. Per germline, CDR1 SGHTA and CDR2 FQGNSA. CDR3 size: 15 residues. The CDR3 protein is CASSSIARGAYGYTF. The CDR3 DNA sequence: TGTGCCAGCAGCTCAATCGCCAGGGGCGCCTATGGCTACACCTTC.

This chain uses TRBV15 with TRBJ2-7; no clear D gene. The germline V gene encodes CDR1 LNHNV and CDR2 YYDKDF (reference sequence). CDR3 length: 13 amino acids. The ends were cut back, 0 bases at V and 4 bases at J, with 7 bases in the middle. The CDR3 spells CATSRDRRYEQYF. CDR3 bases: TGTGCCACCAGCAGAGACAGGCGATACGAGCAGTACTTC.

This CDR3 reads CASSLVTSGRWGGATDTQYF. The CDR3 DNA reads TGCGCCAGCAGCTTGGTTACTAGCGGGAGATGGGGGGGAGCCACAGATACGCAGTATTTT. This chain uses TRBV5-1 with TRBJ2-3; 11 nucleotides line up with TRBD2. CDR1 and CDR2 (germline): SGHRS, YFSETQ. Trimming cost V 0 bases and J 2 bases; bases outside gene matches: 14. The CDR3 loop spans 20 amino acids.